The 23 T cell receptor beta chains listed next were all sequenced from one sample in a study of T-cell reconstitution after alpha-beta-depleted transplantation in children. The authors prepared the TCRbeta library with unique molecular identifiers. A single record per CDR3 protein comes from TCRdb applying MiXCR to the PCR reads. The table lists about 470,000 distinct CDR3 sequences, 43% of them singletons. The starting material was PBMCs, obtained before TCRalphabeta/CD19-depleted stem cell transplant. These receptors came from a girl aged 2-10 years with aplastic anemia, due to receive a stem cell transplant.

This chain links TRBV7-9 with TRBJ2-7, with D possibly being TRBD2 (5 bases). There are 16 residues in the CDR3. V lost 0 bases and J lost 1, with 13 bases in between. Germline V gene lookup returns CDR1 SEHNR and CDR2 FQNEAQ (reference sequence). CDR3 DNA sequence: TGTGCCAGCAGCTTAGCGTATGGGTGGGAGTCCTACGAGCAGTACTTC. Amino acids: CASSLAYGWESYEQYF. The variable domain in full, completed from reference TRBV7-9 and TRBJ2-7, reads DTGVSQNPRHKITKRGQNVTFRCDPISEHNRLYWYRQTLGQGPEFLTYFQNEAQLEKSRLLSDRFSAERPKGSFSTLEIQRTEQGDSAMYLCASSLAYGWESYEQYFGPGTRLTVT.

The table lists this clonotype with many counts. V is TRBV7-2 and J is TRBJ2-5; 8 nucleotides match TRBD1. Germline CDR1 reads SGHTA; CDR2 reads FQGNSA. With V trimmed by 2 bases and J by 4 bases, 6 bases remained unmatched. The CDR3 sequence is 15 residues long. The CDR3 sequence: CASSLNRGSGETQYF. DNA of the CDR3: TGTGCCAGCAGCTTAAACAGGGGGTCGGGAGAGACCCAGTACTTC.

V and J are TRBV6-1 and TRBJ2-7, with TRBD1 matching 8 bases. CDR3 length: 13 residues. CDR1 MNHNS and CDR2 SASEGT come from the germline V gene. Trimming took 6 bases from V and 5 from J; bases not matched to a gene: 6. CDR3 sequence: CASRQGGSNEQYF. The CDR3, as DNA: TGTGCCAGCAGACAGGGGGGTTCCAACGAGCAGTACTTC.

This clonotype was detected ten times or more. The CDR3 DNA sequence: TGTGCCAGCAGCCCAAACGACAGGTACTACGAGCAGTACTTC. Protein sequence: CASSPNDRYYEQYF. The rearrangement joins TRBV12-3 or TRBV12-4 to TRBJ2-7; a possible D gene is TRBD1 (6 bases). V lost 6 bases, J lost 3 bases, and 15 bases lay in between. The CDR3 runs 14 residues.

Of note for this clonotype: At one of its ends the junction is not consistent with the germline gene, which may arise from a read error. The chain combines TRBV7-6 with TRBJ2-5; D might be TRBD1 or TRBD2, each matching 5 bases. The CDR3 consists of 15 residues. Looked up from germline, CDR1 is SGHVS and CDR2 is FNYEAQ. The CDR3 coding sequence is TGTGCCTGCAGCCGATCGGGACCATACCAAGAGACCCAGTACTTC. Its translation is CACSRSGPYQETQYF.

The genes are TRBV6-1 and TRBJ1-1; D might be TRBD1 (5 bases). Per germline, CDR1 MNHNS and CDR2 SASEGT. V lost 8 bases to trimming and J lost 5 bases, with 12 bases between them. CDR3 length equals 12 residues. The CDR3 is CASHQGRTEAFF. In DNA, the CDR3 is TGTGCCAGCCACCAGGGTCGGACTGAAGCTTTCTTT.

This clonotype was seen many times. The chain links TRBV2 to TRBJ2-1; D is possibly TRBD2 (5 bases). Trimming left V 6 bases short and J 7 bases short, with 10 bases between. The CDR3 is made up of 12 amino acids. Germline V gene data show CDR1 as SNHLY and CDR2 as FYNNEI. CDR3 nucleotides: TGTGCCAGCAGGGAACTAGGAAATGAGCAGTTCTTC. Residues: CASRELGNEQFF.

The chain combines TRBV5-6 with TRBJ1-4; 8 nucleotides align to TRBD1. The CDR3 consists of 15 residues. Germline V CDR1 and CDR2: SGHDT, YYEEEE. The V and J ends lost 4 bases and 3 bases, in that order; junction bases with no gene match: 5. The CDR3 region has the DNA TGTGCCAGCAGCAGCCGGACAGGGTCTAATGAAAAACTGTTTTTT. Protein sequence: CASSSRTGSNEKLFF.

The chain couples TRBV20-1 to TRBJ2-7, with 7 bases fitting TRBD1. The junction had 10 bases not matched to a gene; V was cut back by 5 bases and J by 3 bases. This CDR3 comprises 14 residues. Germline CDR1 is DFQATT and CDR2 is SNEGSKA (reference sequence). The CDR3 is CSAPATGPGYEQYF. The CDR3 DNA reads as TGCAGTGCTCCTGCGACAGGGCCAGGCTACGAGCAGTACTTC.

V is TRBV3-1 and J is TRBJ1-6; D is ambiguous. The ends were cut back, 1 base at V and 0 bases at J, with 10 bases in the middle. Germline V gene sequence: CDR1 LGHDT, CDR2 YNNKEL (reference sequence). The CDR3 runs 17 residues. The CDR3 spells CASSQVGRSSYNSPLHF. CDR3 sequence (DNA): TGTGCCAGCAGCCAAGTTGGCAGAAGCTCCTATAATTCACCCCTCCACTTT.

This clonotype was recorded many times. The chain carries TRBV27 and TRBJ1-1; 7 bases agree with TRBD1. Trimming took 5 bases from V and 7 from J; bases not matched to a gene: 13. Germline CDR1 reads MNHEY; CDR2 reads SMNVEV (reference sequence). The CDR3 consists of 15 residues. The DNA for the CDR3 is TGTGCCAGCAGTGGGCGGCACAGGGGCCCATTTGAAGCTTTCTTT. Protein: CASSGRHRGPFEAFF.

A single count supports this clonotype. V and J are TRBV18 and TRBJ2-1, with 7 bases fitting TRBD1. Germline loops: CDR1 KGHSH, CDR2 LQKENI. V trimming: 5 bases; J trimming: 15 bases; junction bases outside the gene matches: 16. CDR3 size: 14 residues. The CDR3 DNA reads as TGTGCCAGCTCAAACCCGGGACAGCCCCCCAGAGTGTTCTTC. Its translation: CASSNPGQPPRVFF.

The chain joins TRBV4-1 to TRBJ2-1; D uncertain. The length of the CDR3 is 14 residues. Between the trimmed V and J ends, which lost 4 bases and 5 bases, there was a span of 12 bases. CDR1 and CDR2 from the germline V gene are MGHRA and YSYEKL. CDR3 sequence (DNA): TGCGCCAGCAGCCGTCGACAAGTAGACAATGAGCAGTTCTTC. Translating it yields CASSRRQVDNEQFF.

The V and J genes are TRBV10-3 and TRBJ1-5; D gene ambiguous. Germline V lookup: CDR1 ENHRY, CDR2 SYGVKD. This CDR3 is 12 amino acids long. V lost 3 bases and J lost 2, with 2 bases in between. CDR3 amino acids: CAISDRNQPQHF. The CDR3 DNA is TGTGCCATCAGTGACCGCAATCAGCCCCAGCATTTT.

The chain has TRBV4-1 and TRBJ2-1, with a possible D match to TRBD1 (6 bases). This CDR3 is 16 amino acids long. Germline V lookup: CDR1 MGHRA, CDR2 YSYEKL. V was trimmed by 5 bases and J by 7 bases, leaving 21 bases between them. The CDR3 coding sequence is TGCGCCAGCAGCGCAGGTCCGGGGACACGCGCAAATGAGCAGTTCTTC. This gives the protein CASSAGPGTRANEQFF.

V usage is TRBV12-3 or TRBV12-4 and J usage is TRBJ2-3, with 7 bases identical to TRBD1. V shed 7 bases, J shed 2 bases, and the junction held 9 bases outside the gene matches. The CDR3 covers 15 residues. The CDR3, as DNA: TGTGCCAGCACGCCGACAGGGCCTTCCACAGATACGCAGTATTTT. Its translation is CASTPTGPSTDTQYF.

The J gene is TRBJ1-2, the V gene TRBV5-1, with a possible D match to TRBD1 (5 bases). V was cut by 0 bases and J by 4 bases, with 10 bases left in between. In germline, CDR1 is SGHRS, CDR2 YFSETQ. There are 14 residues in the CDR3. CDR3 bases: TGCGCCAGCAGCTTGGAAGACAGAGTCTATGGCTACACCTTC. Translated, it gives CASSLEDRVYGYTF.

The chain joins TRBV4-1 to TRBJ2-3; 8 bases agree with TRBD2. V trimming: 3 bases; J trimming: 1 base; junction bases outside the gene matches: 3. The CDR3 extends over 15 amino acids. CDR1 MGHRA and CDR2 YSYEKL come from the germline V gene. CDR3 in amino acids: CASSHPAGGTDTQYF. In DNA form, the CDR3 reads TGCGCCAGCAGCCACCCAGCGGGGGGCACAGATACGCAGTATTTT.

This clonotype appeared a few times. CDR3 DNA: TGTGCCAGCAGCTTTGGAGGGACTAGCGGAGACAATGAGCAGTTCTTC. It codes for CASSFGGTSGDNEQFF. V usage is TRBV11-2 and J usage is TRBJ2-1; 11 bases match TRBD2. CDR1 SGHAT and CDR2 FQNNGV come from the germline V gene. J gave up 5 bases and V 3 bases, and 6 bases lay outside the gene matches. This CDR3 is built from 16 residues.

The chain joins TRBV11-2 to TRBJ2-1; 12 nucleotides agree with TRBD2. The J segment lost 4 bases and the V segment lost 5 bases, leaving 6 bases of the junction unmatched. Germline V gene sequence: CDR1 SGHAT, CDR2 FQNNGV. The CDR3 totals 16 residues. The CDR3 protein is CASSARLAGEYNEQFF. The CDR3, as DNA: TGTGCCAGCAGCGCCCGACTAGCGGGGGAGTACAATGAGCAGTTCTTC.

The chain joins TRBV7-6 to TRBJ2-4; D ambiguous. CDR3 length: 15 amino acids. Per germline, CDR1 SGHVS and CDR2 FNYEAQ. V was shortened by 5 bases and J by 0 bases, with 11 bases between the two germline ends. The CDR3, as DNA: TGTGCCAGCAGCCCCCTCGCTTTAGCCAAAAACATTCAGTACTTC. This gives the protein CASSPLALAKNIQYF.

The chain employs TRBV29-1 and TRBJ2-7; D is possibly TRBD1 or TRBD2 (5 bases each). The V gene's germline CDR1 is SQVTM and CDR2 ANQGSEA. Between the trimmed V and J ends, which lost 4 bases and 4 bases, there was a span of 8 bases. The CDR3 length is 11 residues. The CDR3 nucleotides read TGCAGCGTTGCGGGGCAGTACGAGCAGTACTTC. Translated: CSVAGQYEQYF.

This rearrangement joins TRBV4-1 to TRBJ2-1; TRBD2 matches at 12 bases. Germline V gene lookup returns CDR1 MGHRA and CDR2 YSYEKL. Germline trimming cut 1 base from V and 0 bases from J; bases unmatched to any gene: 4. The CDR3 length is 18 residues. The CDR3 sequence: CASSQGLAGVLSYNEQFF. In nucleotides, the CDR3 is TGCGCCAGCAGCCAAGGACTAGCGGGGGTACTCTCCTACAATGAGCAGTTCTTC.